Shown below are 10 T cell receptor beta chains from a single sample sequenced in a study of post-analysis software for immune sequencing data. Their antigen targets remain unknown. Carried by the TCR beta cDNA libraries were unique molecular identifiers. TCRdb re-analysed the PCR reads in MiXCR, keeping a single row per CDR3 protein. The repertoire holds about 460,000 distinct CDR3 sequences, with around 40% as singletons. Study conclusions and caveats: Five or six TRBV segments appeared more often in patients than in controls, and TRBV5-6, TRBV5-1 and TRBV20-1 were among these.

Material for sequencing was blood. Source of these receptors: a girl between 10 and 17 years old with multiple sclerosis.

This chain links TRBV25-1 with TRBJ1-2, with D perhaps matching TRBD1 (5 bases). Germline CDR1 and CDR2: MGHDK and SYGVNS. V dropped 6 bases and J dropped 6 bases, with 17 bases sitting between them. The CDR3 length is 14 residues. The CDR3 coding sequence is TGTGCCAGCAGGGATTTCGGTGACAGAGATGGCTACACCTTC. Residues: CASRDFGDRDGYTF.

This rearrangement joins TRBV12-5 to TRBJ2-2, with 11 bases lining up with TRBD2. Germline V CDR1 and CDR2: LGHNT, FRNRAP. The CDR3 loop spans 15 amino acids. Unmatched junction bases numbered 6, after V lost 6 bases and J lost 6 bases. DNA of the CDR3: TGTGCTAGTGGCCAGATAGCGGGAGGGCCCGGGGAGCTGTTTTTT. Its protein is CASGQIAGGPGELFF.

This clonotype was picked up a small number of times. The chain joins TRBV28 to TRBJ2-3; D possibly corresponds to TRBD2 (6 bases). CDR1 and CDR2 from the germline V gene are MDHEN and SYDVKM. The CDR3 runs 13 residues. V was cut by 4 bases and J by 3 bases, with 8 bases left in between. DNA for the CDR3: TGTGCCAGCAGTTCGCTAGCGACAGATACGCAGTATTTT. Translation gives CASSSLATDTQYF.

This clonotype was counted a few times. The CDR3 spells CSVEARGKSGANVLTF. CDR3 nucleotides: TGCAGCGTTGAAGCCAGGGGAAAGTCTGGGGCCAACGTCCTGACTTTC. V is TRBV29-1 and J is TRBJ2-6; D perhaps matches TRBD1 (6 bases). Germline V CDR1 and CDR2: SQVTM, ANQGSEA. Deletions cut 1 base from V and 1 base from J, with 11 bases between. The CDR3 has 16 amino acids.

The chain carries TRBV25-1 and TRBJ2-1, with D hard to call. This CDR3 is built from 14 residues. Per the germline V gene, CDR1 is MGHDK and CDR2 is SYGVNS. Trimming pared 8 bases from V and 0 bases from J, leaving 11 bases between. The CDR3 DNA reads TGTGCCAGCGCTTGGCGTGGCTCCTACAATGAGCAGTTCTTC. It translates to CASAWRGSYNEQFF.

This sequence joins TRBV28 and TRBJ2-3; 7 bases line up with TRBD2. Germline lookup yields CDR1 MDHEN and CDR2 SYDVKM. The CDR3 sequence is 14 residues long. V lost 7 bases and J lost 4; bases outside the gene matches: 8. The CDR3 loop is CASTPGRESDTQYF. CDR3 in DNA: TGTGCCAGCACCCCGGGGCGGGAGTCAGATACGCAGTATTTT.

The chain combines TRBV7-6 with TRBJ2-5, with 8 bases aligning to TRBD1. The J call may be mistaken, given a closer DNA end match to TRBJ2-7. Germline-derived CDR1 and CDR2 are SGHVS and FNYEAQ. There are 14 residues in the CDR3. The DNA of the CDR3 is TGTGCCAGCAGCGCCCGGGACAGGCCCCTCGAGCAGTACTTC. It encodes CASSARDRPLEQYF.

V usage is TRBV29-1 and J usage is TRBJ2-5; a possible D gene is TRBD2 (6 bases). V was trimmed by 4 bases and J by 3 bases, leaving 15 bases between them. CDR3 size: 14 residues. Germline-derived CDR1 and CDR2 are SQVTM and ANQGSEA. The CDR3 DNA follows: TGCAGCGTTGCCCTTCGACTAGTTAAAGAGACCCAGTACTTC. Protein sequence: CSVALRLVKETQYF.

The rearrangement joins TRBV7-3 to TRBJ2-4; possible D gene TRBD2, 5 bases. With 4 bases removed from V and 5 bases from J, the gap between germline ends came to 12 bases. CDR3 length equals 14 residues. CDR1 is SGHTA and CDR2 is FQGTGA in the germline V gene. CDR3 in DNA: TGTGCCAGCAGCTCCTACGGGATGCAAAACATTCAGTACTTC. It yields the protein CASSSYGMQNIQYF.

The V call is TRBV5-1, the J call TRBJ2-1; D may match TRBD1 or TRBD2 (5 bases each). The V end lost 4 bases, the J end lost 3 bases, and 14 bases lay between the germline ends. This CDR3 is 15 amino acids long. Looked up from germline, CDR1 is SGHRS and CDR2 is YFSETQ. The CDR3 region is CASSPDGAGYNEQFF. The CDR3 DNA is TGCGCCAGCAGCCCGGACGGGGCCGGCTACAATGAGCAGTTCTTC.